These 8 T cell receptor beta chains were sequenced from one sample in a study of CD8+ T cells in alopecia areata. Stated treatment: oral pan-JAK inhibitor, 5-10 mg twice daily. Extraction and reverse transcription of RNA yielded cDNA as the sequencing template. Using immunoSEQ multiplex PCR, the repertoire was profiled, and TCRdb retains in-frame clones only, with some absent. The table includes about 140,000 clones, about 88% detected once. Sequenced material: CD8+ T cells sorted from blood, taken at week 4, from a patient treated with tofacitinib. Source of these receptors: a human donor with alopecia areata.

This sequence joins TRBV29-1 and TRBJ2-7; 7 bases are a match to TRBD2. The CDR3 runs 13 residues. From germline, CDR1 is SQVTM and CDR2 ANQGSEA. The J segment lost 0 bases and the V segment lost 4 bases, leaving 3 bases of the junction unmatched. The CDR3 protein is CSVGGGASYEQYF. The DNA of the CDR3 is TGCAGCGTTGGGGGAGGGGCCTCCTACGAGCAGTACTTC.

V gene TRBV5-4 combines with J gene TRBJ2-5; D is perhaps TRBD2 (7 bases). The CDR3 has 19 residues. V shed 3 bases and J shed 5 bases, with 29 bases lying between them. Germline V CDR1 and CDR2: SGHNT, YYREEE (reference sequence). The CDR3, as DNA: TGTGCCAGCAGCTCTTTTTGGGCGGGGGACAACATAGGAGGGGAGACCCAGTACTTC. This gives the protein CASSSFWAGDNIGGETQYF.

J is TRBJ2-3 and V is TRBV4-1, with D maybe TRBD2 (5 bases). Germline loops: CDR1 MGHRA, CDR2 YSYEKL. The CDR3 is 15 residues long. Trimming removed 3 bases from V and 3 bases from J, with 13 bases in between. The CDR3 bases are TGCGCCAGCAGCCAGGAAGAACTAGTTACAGATACGCAGTATTTT. This sequence encodes CASSQEELVTDTQYF.

CDR3 loop: CASSYIGLGSSYNEQFF. In DNA, the CDR3 is TGTGCCAGCAGTTACATAGGACTCGGAAGCTCCTACAATGAGCAGTTCTTC. This chain uses TRBV7-9 with TRBJ2-1; D possibly corresponds to TRBD2 (5 bases). V lost 6 bases, J lost 0 bases, and 18 bases lay in between. Looked up from germline, CDR1 is SEHNR and CDR2 is FQNEAQ (reference sequence). This CDR3 has 17 amino acids.

This clone was found once. The chain uses TRBV28 and TRBJ1-5; 7 bases align to TRBD1. The CDR3 contains 15 residues. Germline lookup yields CDR1 MDHEN and CDR2 SYDVKM. V shed 7 bases and J 1 base; nucleotides not matched to a gene: 7. As DNA, the CDR3 is TGTGCCAGCACGGTAGACAGGGTGAGCAATCAGCCCCAGCATTTT. Translating it yields CASTVDRVSNQPQHF.

This chain links TRBV5-4 with TRBJ2-7; D remains ambiguous. Trimming pared 0 bases from V and 2 bases from J, leaving 12 bases between. This CDR3 has 15 residues. In germline, CDR1 is SGHNT, CDR2 YYREEE (reference sequence). The CDR3 is CASSLGDFGTYEQYF. For the CDR3, the DNA is TGTGCCAGCAGCTTGGGGGATTTCGGAACCTACGAGCAGTACTTC.

J is TRBJ1-5 and V is TRBV5-1, with D unclear. The CDR3 extends over 13 amino acids. V lost 4 bases to trimming and J lost 2 bases, with 7 bases between them. CDR1 and CDR2 from the germline V gene are SGHRS and YFSETQ. The DNA of the CDR3 is TGCGCCAGCAGCCTAGCGGGCAATCAGCCCCAGCATTTT. Protein: CASSLAGNQPQHF.

With respect to this clone: This sample also contains other DNA sequences that code for the same CDR3. The chain carries TRBV25-1 and TRBJ2-7; tentatively, D is TRBD1 or TRBD2 (5 bases each). The ends were cut back, 4 bases at V and 4 bases at J, with 11 bases in the middle. The V gene's germline CDR1 is MGHDK and CDR2 SYGVNS. The CDR3 spans 13 residues. The CDR3 bases are TGTGCCAGCAGTGGGGATGGGGGTTACGAGCAGTACTTC. As protein: CASSGDGGYEQYF.